Below are 19 T cell receptor beta chains sequenced from a single sample in a study of shared clonotypes between healthy human individuals. This table comes from immunoSEQ multiplex PCR, and its TCRdb copy is limited to in-frame clones, with some not included. Of a few million clones detected, under 95% appear once; the ten largest clones hold 0.37%. The material sequenced was naive CD4+ T cells from PBMCs. The subset: CD45RA+ positively selected. These receptors were taken from a man aged 18 to 29 in good health. Some clones in this sample may be carry-over from other donors' samples.

This rearrangement joins TRBV5-1 to TRBJ2-7; the D is unclear. The ends were cut back, 3 bases at V and 5 bases at J, with 18 bases in the middle. The CDR3 consists of 15 residues. CDR1 and CDR2 from the germline V gene are SGHRS and YFSETQ. This CDR3 reads CASSSNKAPVHEQYF. The DNA for the CDR3 is TGCGCCAGCAGCTCGAATAAGGCTCCAGTCCACGAGCAGTACTTC.

The chain uses TRBV29-1 and TRBJ1-4, with 9 nucleotides matching TRBD1. The CDR3 runs 12 residues. V gave up 8 bases and J gave up 6 bases; unmatched junction bases: 4. Germline CDR1 SQVTM, CDR2 ANQGSEA. In DNA, the CDR3 is TGCAGCACCTGGGACAGGGATGAAAAACTGTTTTTT. Translating gives CSTWDRDEKLFF. The full variable domain, rest sourced from reference TRBV29-1 and TRBJ1-4, is SAVISQKPSRDICQRGTSLTIQCQVDSQVTMMFWYRQQPGQSLTLIATANQGSEATYESGFVIDKFPISRPNLTFSTLTVSNMSPEDSSIYLCSTWDRDEKLFFGSGTQLSVL.

The chain carries TRBV7-2 and TRBJ1-4; D not certain. The CDR3 contains 12 residues. Trimming stripped 3 bases from V and 13 bases from J, with 12 bases between. CDR1 is SGHTA, CDR2 FQGNSA, per germline. The CDR3 loop is CASSLVVGPLFF. The CDR3 DNA follows: TGTGCCAGCAGCTTGGTTGTAGGTCCACTGTTTTTT.

Regarding this clone: Other DNA sequences in this specimen translate into the identical CDR3. This chain connects TRBV5-1 to TRBJ2-1, with 10 bases aligning to TRBD1. V gave up 4 bases and J gave up 2 bases; unmatched junction bases: 3. The CDR3 has 15 amino acids. The germline gives CDR1 SGHRS, CDR2 YFSETQ. The DNA of the CDR3 is TGCGCCAGCAGCACCGGACAGGGGGCCTACAATGAGCAGTTCTTC. Its translation is CASSTGQGAYNEQFF.

The chain recombines TRBV5-1 with TRBJ1-2; 8 bases match TRBD1. The ends lost 0 bases at V and 5 bases at J; junction bases unmatched: 6. The CDR3 extends over 15 amino acids. Germline assignment: CDR1 SGHRS and CDR2 YFSETQ. CDR3 loop: CASSLADRARYGYTF. The CDR3, as DNA: TGCGCCAGCAGCTTGGCGGACAGGGCGAGGTATGGCTACACCTTC.

The V call is TRBV5-1, the J call TRBJ2-1; 9 nucleotides align to TRBD1. Germline lookup yields CDR1 SGHRS and CDR2 YFSETQ. This CDR3 has 13 residues. Trimming cost V 2 bases and J 9 bases; bases outside gene matches: 3. CDR3 loop: CASSLTGGAEQFF. The DNA for the CDR3 is TGCGCCAGCAGCTTAACAGGGGGCGCTGAGCAGTTCTTC.

Turning to this clone: The sample carries other DNA sequences with the same CDR3. V is TRBV30 and J is TRBJ1-5; the D is unclear. CDR3 length: 13 amino acids. The V end was cut by 0 bases, the J end by 7 bases, with 10 bases between. Germline CDR1 reads GTSNPN; CDR2 reads SVGIG (reference sequence). The CDR3 reads CAWSVLGEQPQHF. The CDR3 DNA reads TGTGCCTGGAGTGTACTGGGAGAACAGCCCCAGCATTTT.

The genes are TRBV6-5 and TRBJ1-2; the match to TRBD1 covers 9 bases. With 9 bases clipped from V and 7 bases from J, the junction kept 12 bases outside the gene matches. CDR1 is MNHEY and CDR2 is SVGAGI in the germline V gene. The length of the CDR3 is 14 residues. In nucleotides, the CDR3 is TGTGCCAGTAGACAACAGGGGGCGTATCGTGGCTACACCTTC. Translated: CASRQQGAYRGYTF.

The rearrangement links TRBV7-2 to TRBJ2-7; D is possibly TRBD2 (6 bases). This CDR3 has 15 amino acids. The V end was cut by 4 bases, the J end by 3 bases, with 16 bases between. CDR1 is SGHTA, CDR2 FQGNSA, per germline. The DNA for the CDR3 is TGTGCCAGCAGCTCGGAGGGACTGACCCACTACGAGCAGTACTTC. Translated: CASSSEGLTHYEQYF.

The chain joins TRBV19 to TRBJ2-3, with 13 bases lining up with TRBD2. The CDR3 is 18 residues long. J lost 2 bases, V lost 1 base, and 6 bases had no gene match. The V gene's germline CDR1 is LNHDA and CDR2 SQIVND (reference sequence). CDR3: CASSIAGLAGAITDTQYF. CDR3 nucleotide sequence: TGTGCCAGTAGTATAGCAGGACTAGCGGGAGCCATCACAGATACGCAGTATTTT.

With regard to this clone: Mismatch with germline at one junction end may stem from a read error. The chain links TRBV5-1 to TRBJ1-2; TRBD1 agrees at 7 bases. The CDR3 is 13 residues long. Germline CDR1 and CDR2: SGHRS and YFSETQ. CDR3 residues: CASRLGQLNGYTF. The CDR3 DNA sequence: TGCGCCAGCAGATTGGGACAGTTAAATGGCTACACCTTC. Based on the CDR3 plus reference TRBV5-1 and TRBJ1-2, the full variable domain is KAGVTQTPRYLIKTRGQQVTLSCSPISGHRSVSWYQQTPGQGLQFLFEYFSETQRNKGNFPGRFSGRQFSNSRSEMNVSTLELGDSALYLCASRLGQLNGYTFGSGTRLTVV.

A word on this clone: Other nucleotide sequences in the sample specify the same CDR3. The V call is TRBV5-1, the J call TRBJ1-2; 10 positions match TRBD1. The length of the CDR3 is 15 residues. J was trimmed by 5 bases and V by 3 bases; bases with no gene match: 7. Per germline, CDR1 SGHRS and CDR2 YFSETQ. CDR3 nucleotide sequence: TGCGCCAGCAGCTCCGAGACAGGGGGCGTTTATGGCTACACCTTC. Protein: CASSSETGGVYGYTF.

V is TRBV9 and J is TRBJ2-7; TRBD2 agrees at 9 bases. CDR1 is SGDLS and CDR2 is YYNGEE in the germline V gene. The CDR3 is 15 residues long. The junction had 7 bases not matched to a gene; V was cut back by 4 bases and J by 2 bases. CDR3 sequence reads: CASSPQTSGAYEQYF. The CDR3 DNA reads as TGTGCCAGCAGCCCACAGACTAGCGGAGCCTACGAGCAGTACTTC.

The chain has TRBV20-1 and TRBJ2-7; D not resolved. V gave up 5 bases and J gave up 2 bases, with 7 bases separating them. CDR3 size: 11 residues. Per germline, CDR1 DFQATT and CDR2 SNEGSKA (reference sequence). DNA of the CDR3: TGCAGTGCTCCGGACGCCTACGAGCAGTACTTC. This encodes CSAPDAYEQYF.

The gene calls are TRBV7-2 and TRBJ2-3; D is ambiguous. The germline V and J ends were trimmed by 3 bases and 1 base, with 14 bases remaining between them. The CDR3 has 16 amino acids. Germline values: CDR1 SGHTA, CDR2 FQGNSA. CDR3 DNA: TGTGCCAGCAGCTTGTTTCAGGTTGGTGGCACAGATACGCAGTATTTT. Its protein is CASSLFQVGGTDTQYF.

This clone was observed once. The CDR3, as DNA: TGTGCCAGCAGTGAACAGTTAAGGGAGACCCAGTACTTC. Its translation: CASSEQLRETQYF. This chain uses TRBV2 with TRBJ2-5; D is unresolved. The CDR3 runs to 13 residues. V was trimmed by 2 bases and J by 5 bases, leaving 9 bases between them. CDR1 is SNHLY and CDR2 is FYNNEI in the germline V gene.

V is TRBV27 and J is TRBJ1-1, with D tentatively TRBD1 (5 bases). Trimming removed 0 bases at V and 4 bases at J, with 12 bases between. The CDR3 runs to 15 residues. The germline V gene encodes CDR1 MNHEY and CDR2 SMNVEV (reference sequence). The CDR3 here is CASSLSWGVGTEAFF. CDR3 coding DNA: TGTGCCAGCAGTTTATCATGGGGGGTTGGCACTGAAGCTTTCTTT.

The chain joins TRBV27 to TRBJ1-1; D may be TRBD1 (5 bases). This CDR3 spans 17 amino acids. Germline-derived CDR1 and CDR2 are MNHEY and SMNVEV (reference sequence). V was pared by 5 bases and J by 4 bases, with 23 bases between. CDR3 in DNA: TGTGCCAGCAGTAGACCCGGGACCTATGGTTCAAGCACTGAAGCTTTCTTT. Translated, it gives CASSRPGTYGSSTEAFF.

In nucleotides, the CDR3 is TGTGCCAGCAGCGTAGTGGGGGACTACCAAGAGACCCAGTACTTC. This encodes CASSVVGDYQETQYF. The chain recombines TRBV9 with TRBJ2-5, with a possible D match to TRBD2 (6 bases). The CDR3 totals 15 residues. Germline V gives CDR1 SGDLS, CDR2 YYNGEE. Trimming shortened V by 0 bases and J by 0 bases, and 9 bases separated the two germline ends. The full variable domain, with the rest looked up from reference TRBV9 and TRBJ2-5, is DSGVTQTPKHLITATGQRVTLRCSPRSGDLSVYWYQQSLDQGLQFLIQYYNGEERAKGNILERFSAQQFPDLHSELNLSSLELGDSALYFCASSVVGDYQETQYFGPGTRLLVL.